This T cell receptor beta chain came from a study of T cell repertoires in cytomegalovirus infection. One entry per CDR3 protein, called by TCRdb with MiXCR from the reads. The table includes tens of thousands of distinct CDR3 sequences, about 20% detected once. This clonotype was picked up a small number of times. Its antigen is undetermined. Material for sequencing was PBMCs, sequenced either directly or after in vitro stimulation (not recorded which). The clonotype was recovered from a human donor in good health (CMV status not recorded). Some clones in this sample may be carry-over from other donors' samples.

This CDR3 reads CASSQVLSVRAYEQYF. CDR3 coding DNA: TGCGCCAGCAGCCAAGTGTTGAGTGTTAGGGCCTACGAGCAGTACTTC. The rearrangement links TRBV4-1 to TRBJ2-7; D is ambiguous. The ends were cut back, 1 base at V and 2 bases at J, with 15 bases in the middle. CDR1 is MGHRA, CDR2 YSYEKL, per germline. CDR3 length: 16 amino acids.